Listed here are 27 T cell receptor beta chains from one sample, sequenced in a study of early T cells in non-severe SARS-CoV-2 infection (dated by TCRdb to the early 2020s). The library was obtained by 5' RACE. Sequencing was performed on a NextSeq 500. TCRdb ran its own pipeline on the public reads, namely fastp trimming at Q25 and MiXCR clone calling, and kept in-frame beta chains. Entries are consolidated by CDR3 protein sequence, retaining the most common genes and DNA. The sample table records 40,000 or so distinct CDR3 sequences; under 14% of these occur just once. The ten largest clones represent 21% of the sample. Specimen: whole blood. The receptors were sampled from an adult who was a healthcare worker with PCR-confirmed SARS-CoV-2 infection or an uninfected control (not recorded which).

This sequence joins TRBV29-1 and TRBJ1-5; D is ambiguous. The V end lost 4 bases, the J end lost 0 bases, and 7 bases lay between the germline ends. In germline, CDR1 is SQVTM, CDR2 ANQGSEA. The CDR3 consists of 13 residues. CDR3 loop: CSVAGNSNQPQHF. In DNA, the CDR3 is TGCAGCGTTGCTGGGAATAGCAATCAGCCCCAGCATTTT.

This clonotype has more than one count but fewer than ten. The chain couples TRBV29-1 to TRBJ2-1; TRBD2 aligns across 13 bases. This CDR3 contains 14 residues. Germline CDR1 and CDR2: SQVTM and ANQGSEA. V lost 3 bases, J lost 10 bases, and 6 bases stayed unmatched. The CDR3 coding sequence is TGCAGCGTTGAGACTAGCGGGAGGCTGAACGAGCAGTTCTTC. Protein sequence: CSVETSGRLNEQFF.

This clonotype has more than one count but fewer than ten. The chain links TRBV28 to TRBJ2-7; 11 bases are a match to TRBD2. The trim removed 7 bases at V and 2 bases at J, leaving 7 bases unmatched. The germline gives CDR1 MDHEN, CDR2 SYDVKM. The CDR3 totals 15 residues. As DNA, the CDR3 is TGTGCCAGCACAAAAGGGACTAGCGGAACCTACGAGCAGTACTTC. Translating it yields CASTKGTSGTYEQYF.

The J gene is TRBJ2-2, the V gene TRBV20-1, with D perhaps TRBD2 (6 bases). CDR1 and CDR2 (germline): DFQATT, SNEGSKA (reference sequence). Between the trimmed V and J ends, which lost 0 bases and 6 bases, there was a span of 14 bases. The CDR3 spans 15 residues. CDR3 sequence (DNA): TGCAGTGCTAGAGAAGAGGGAGGAAGATCCGGGGAGCTGTTTTTT. Its translation is CSAREEGGRSGELFF.

The J gene is TRBJ1-6, the V gene TRBV2, with D maybe TRBD1 (6 bases). V shed 7 bases and J shed 6 bases, with 13 bases lying between them. The CDR3 is 14 amino acids. Germline V CDR1 and CDR2: SNHLY, FYNNEI. The CDR3: CASTLDSPNSPLHF. CDR3 DNA sequence: TGTGCCAGCACCCTGGACAGCCCTAATTCACCCCTCCACTTT. Full variable domain (missing parts from reference TRBV2 and TRBJ1-6): EPEVTQTPSHQVTQMGQEVILRCVPISNHLYFYWYRQILGQKVEFLVSFYNNEISEKSEIFDDQFSVERPDGSNFTLKIRSTKLEDSAMYFCASTLDSPNSPLHFGNGTRLTVT.

Ten or more counts support this clonotype. This rearrangement joins TRBV10-2 to TRBJ2-3, with 7 bases matching TRBD1. This CDR3 has 16 amino acids. Germline values: CDR1 WSHSY, CDR2 SAAADI. V lost 6 bases, J lost 2 bases, and 11 bases stayed unmatched. CDR3 loop: CASSSSRDRNTDTQYF. The DNA of the CDR3 is TGCGCCAGCAGCTCGTCACGGGACAGAAACACAGATACGCAGTATTTT.

This clonotype was detected a few times. This chain links TRBV6-5 with TRBJ2-7, with a possible D match to TRBD2 (6 bases). Between the trimmed V and J ends, which lost 0 bases and 1 base, there was a span of 10 bases. Germline V gene data show CDR1 as MNHEY and CDR2 as SVGAGI. The CDR3 runs to 15 residues. The CDR3 sequence is CASSYSKSGSYEQYF. The CDR3 region has the DNA TGTGCCAGCAGTTACTCGAAGAGCGGGTCCTACGAGCAGTACTTC.

This clonotype has just a few counts. The chain carries TRBV28 and TRBJ2-7, with 8 bases lining up with TRBD1. Per the germline V gene, CDR1 is MDHEN and CDR2 is SYDVKM. The V segment lost 3 bases and the J segment 4 bases; nucleotides outside the gene matches: 5. This CDR3 is built from 14 residues. The CDR3: CASSLFQGAYEQYF. The CDR3 DNA sequence: TGTGCCAGCAGTTTGTTTCAGGGGGCGTACGAGCAGTACTTC.

This clonotype has ten or more counts. V and J are TRBV4-2 and TRBJ1-4; no clear D. This CDR3 contains 15 residues. Germline CDR1 and CDR2: LGHNA and YNFKEQ. Trimming shortened V by 4 bases and J by 5 bases, and 14 bases separated the two germline ends. The CDR3 spells CASSPRFDRNEKLFF. The CDR3 DNA reads TGTGCCAGCAGCCCGAGATTTGATCGCAATGAAAAACTGTTTTTT.

The rearrangement uses TRBV10-3 and TRBJ1-2; TRBD1 matches 8 bases. The CDR3 loop spans 13 amino acids. Germline V gene sequence: CDR1 ENHRY, CDR2 SYGVKD. V lost 6 bases to trimming and J lost 6 bases; unmatched junction nucleotides: 6. The CDR3 here is CAISRGQADGYTF. The CDR3 coding sequence is TGTGCCATCAGCCGGGGACAGGCCGATGGCTACACCTTC.

By sample share, this clonotype is medium-sized. The V and J genes are TRBV20-1 and TRBJ1-3, with D possibly matching TRBD1 (6 bases). V lost 4 bases and J lost 4, with 14 bases in between. CDR1 and CDR2 from the germline V gene are DFQATT and SNEGSKA (reference sequence). CDR3 length: 14 amino acids. CDR3 sequence reads: CSATGGDMGNTIYF. CDR3 coding DNA: TGCAGTGCTACTGGGGGCGATATGGGAAACACCATATATTTT.

This clonotype was seen repeatedly, ten times or more. The CDR3 loop is CASSPEKGIPLHF. Written as DNA, the CDR3 is TGTGCCAGCAGCCCAGAGAAGGGGATTCCCCTCCACTTT. V usage is TRBV11-1 and J usage is TRBJ1-6, with TRBD1 as a possible D gene (5 bases). The germline CDR1 and CDR2 sequences are SGHAT and FQDESV (reference sequence). V was pared by 5 bases and J by 13 bases, with 15 bases between. CDR3 length equals 13 residues.

This clonotype was observed many times. This chain connects TRBV27 to TRBJ2-1, with 10 bases aligning to TRBD2. The trim removed 4 bases at V and 8 bases at J, leaving 2 bases unmatched. This CDR3 spans 13 amino acids. Germline CDR1 MNHEY, CDR2 SMNVEV (reference sequence). The CDR3 nucleotides are TGTGCCAGCAGTTGGACTAGCGGTCATGAGCAGTTCTTC. Translation: CASSWTSGHEQFF.

This clonotype came up a few times. This chain links TRBV19 with TRBJ2-7; 7 nucleotides align to TRBD2. The J segment lost 6 bases and the V segment lost 6 bases, leaving 14 bases of the junction unmatched. CDR1 LNHDA and CDR2 SQIVND come from the germline V gene (reference sequence). The CDR3 covers 15 residues. CDR3: CASSPDRGLRIEQYF. The CDR3 DNA sequence: TGTGCCAGTAGCCCAGATCGGGGACTACGTATCGAGCAGTACTTC.

Ten or more counts support this clonotype. The chain uses TRBV5-1 and TRBJ1-4; D gene uncertain. CDR3 length: 16 amino acids. The V end lost 0 bases, the J end lost 0 bases, and 9 bases lay between the germline ends. CDR1 is SGHRS and CDR2 is YFSETQ in the germline V gene. CDR3 loop: CASSLGTRPTNEKLFF. CDR3 sequence (DNA): TGCGCCAGCAGCTTGGGAACACGTCCAACTAATGAAAAACTGTTTTTT.

This clonotype was seen repeatedly, ten times or more. This sequence joins TRBV9 and TRBJ2-1, with a possible D match to TRBD2 (6 bases). This CDR3 is built from 16 residues. CDR1 is SGDLS, CDR2 YYNGEE, per germline. Trimming took off 4 bases at V and 9 bases at J, with 23 bases between the two ends. The CDR3 region is CASSPAGTPLEGEQFF. As DNA, the CDR3 is TGTGCCAGCAGCCCCGCCGGGACTCCCTTGGAAGGTGAGCAGTTCTTC.

The chain joins TRBV28 to TRBJ2-5, with a tentative D call TRBD2 (5 bases). Germline values: CDR1 MDHEN, CDR2 SYDVKM. V was shortened by 8 bases and J by 5 bases, with 12 bases between the two germline ends. This CDR3 has 12 residues. As DNA, the CDR3 is TGTGCCAGCGCCAACCCGGGGGAGACCCAGTACTTC. Its protein is CASANPGETQYF.

This clonotype appeared many times. The genes are TRBV10-3 and TRBJ2-7; 8 bases line up with TRBD1. From germline, CDR1 is ENHRY and CDR2 SYGVKD. This CDR3 contains 14 residues. The trim removed 0 bases at V and 4 bases at J, leaving 2 bases unmatched. The CDR3 here is CAISESTGGYEQYF. CDR3 DNA sequence: TGTGCCATCAGTGAGTCAACAGGGGGGTACGAGCAGTACTTC.

This clonotype was detected ten times or more. The gene calls are TRBV29-1 and TRBJ2-7, with a tentative D call TRBD1 (6 bases). V gave up 1 base and J gave up 7 bases, with 11 bases separating them. CDR1 is SQVTM and CDR2 is ANQGSEA in the germline V gene. The CDR3 loop spans 12 amino acids. The CDR3 DNA reads as TGCAGCGTTGAAGTACAGGGATGGGAGCAGTACTTC. Protein: CSVEVQGWEQYF.

This clonotype was observed a few times. This chain joins TRBV29-1 and TRBJ2-1; TRBD1 agrees at 9 bases. The CDR3 extends over 14 amino acids. Per germline, CDR1 SQVTM and CDR2 ANQGSEA. The trim removed 6 bases at V and 3 bases at J, leaving 6 bases unmatched. CDR3 DNA: TGCAGCGTCCAACAGGGGGCACACTACAATGAGCAGTTCTTC. Amino acids: CSVQQGAHYNEQFF.

In its sample, this clonotype was seen many times. The chain employs TRBV7-2 and TRBJ2-1; D is undetermined. Germline V lookup: CDR1 SGHTA, CDR2 FQGNSA. The CDR3 extends over 15 amino acids. Trimming removed 5 bases from V and 2 bases from J, with 13 bases in between. The CDR3 DNA is TGTGCCAGCAGCCCCAAGCCCACCCCCTACAATGAGCAGTTCTTC. Encoded protein: CASSPKPTPYNEQFF.

Many counts were recorded for this clonotype. The chain carries TRBV15 and TRBJ2-7; 8 nucleotides match TRBD2. Germline-derived CDR1 and CDR2 are LNHNV and YYDKDF (reference sequence). With V trimmed by 1 base and J by 3 bases, 5 bases remained unmatched. The CDR3 is 15 amino acids. The CDR3 bases are TGTGCCACCAGCAGAGGGACGGGAGGGAACTACGAGCAGTACTTC. It is translated as CATSRGTGGNYEQYF.

In this sample, this clonotype turned up many times. The rearrangement links TRBV29-1 to TRBJ1-2; TRBD1 is a possible D gene (6 bases). V was trimmed by 0 bases and J by 6 bases, leaving 17 bases between them. The CDR3 extends over 15 amino acids. Germline CDR1 SQVTM, CDR2 ANQGSEA. The CDR3 loop reads CSVEDVGALVNGYTF. Here the CDR3 DNA reads TGCAGCGTTGAAGATGTGGGGGCCCTAGTGAATGGCTACACCTTC.

This clonotype was seen repeatedly, ten times or more. This chain connects TRBV10-3 to TRBJ2-7, with D perhaps matching TRBD2 (6 bases). With 3 bases removed from V and 2 bases from J, the gap between germline ends came to 14 bases. Germline V gene data show CDR1 as ENHRY and CDR2 as SYGVKD. The CDR3 length is 15 residues. The CDR3, as DNA: TGTGCCATCAGTGACGGGCTCGGAGGGCCCTACGAGCAGTACTTC. The encoded protein is CAISDGLGGPYEQYF.

V usage is TRBV28 and J usage is TRBJ2-6, with D possibly being TRBD1 or TRBD2 (6 bases each). Germline CDR1 reads MDHEN; CDR2 reads SYDVKM. Trimming took off 4 bases at V and 4 bases at J, with 17 bases between the two ends. CDR3 length: 17 residues. CDR3 loop: CASSSGALTEGANVLTF. In DNA form, the CDR3 reads TGTGCCAGCAGTTCGGGGGCACTAACCGAGGGGGCCAACGTCCTGACTTTC.

Many counts were recorded for this clonotype. This chain joins TRBV29-1 and TRBJ2-7; no firm D call. This CDR3 is 10 amino acids long. V was shortened by 6 bases and J by 2 bases, with 5 bases between the two germline ends. The germline V gene encodes CDR1 SQVTM and CDR2 ANQGSEA. CDR3 sequence reads: CSVPPYEQYF. CDR3 bases: TGCAGCGTCCCCCCCTACGAGCAGTACTTC.

At least ten counts were recorded for this clonotype. The CDR3 protein is CASSAADTQYF. As DNA, the CDR3 is TGTGCCAGCAGTGCGGCAGATACGCAGTATTTT. This sequence joins TRBV2 and TRBJ2-3; D remains unclear. CDR3 length: 11 residues. The V and J ends lost 4 bases and 4 bases respectively, with 3 bases between them. The germline gives CDR1 SNHLY, CDR2 FYNNEI.